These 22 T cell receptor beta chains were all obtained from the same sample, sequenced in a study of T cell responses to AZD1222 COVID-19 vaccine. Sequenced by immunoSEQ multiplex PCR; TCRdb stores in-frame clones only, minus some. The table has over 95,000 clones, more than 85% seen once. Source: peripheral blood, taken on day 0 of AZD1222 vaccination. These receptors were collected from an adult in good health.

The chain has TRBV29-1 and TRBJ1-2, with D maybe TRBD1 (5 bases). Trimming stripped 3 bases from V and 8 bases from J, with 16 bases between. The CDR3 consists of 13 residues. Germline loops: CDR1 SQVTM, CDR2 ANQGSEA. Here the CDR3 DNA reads TGCAGCGTTGACTCCAGGGCTGAGAAAGGCTACACCTTC. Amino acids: CSVDSRAEKGYTF.

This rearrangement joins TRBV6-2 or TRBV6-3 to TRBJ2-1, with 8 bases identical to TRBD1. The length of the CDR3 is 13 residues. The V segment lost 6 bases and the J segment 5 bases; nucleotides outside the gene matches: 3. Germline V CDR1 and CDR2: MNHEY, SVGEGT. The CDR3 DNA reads TGTGCCAGCAGCCGACAGGGGAACAATGAGCAGTTCTTC. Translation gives CASSRQGNNEQFF.

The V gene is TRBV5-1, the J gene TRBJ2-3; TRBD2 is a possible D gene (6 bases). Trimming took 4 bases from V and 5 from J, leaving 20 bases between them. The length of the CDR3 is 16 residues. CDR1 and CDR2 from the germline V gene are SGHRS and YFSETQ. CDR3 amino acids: CASSKTSGWVEDTQYF. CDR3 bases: TGCGCCAGCAGCAAGACTAGTGGATGGGTTGAAGATACGCAGTATTTT.

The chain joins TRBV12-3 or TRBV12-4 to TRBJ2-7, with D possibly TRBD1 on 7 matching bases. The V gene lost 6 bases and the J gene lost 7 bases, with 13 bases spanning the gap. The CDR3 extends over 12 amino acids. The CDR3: CASSGPGGEQYF. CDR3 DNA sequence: TGTGCCAGCAGCGGACCAGGGGGGGAGCAGTACTTC.

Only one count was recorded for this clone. The CDR3 loop reads CASSLGSHSTGTGHGYTF. The CDR3 nucleotides read TGTGCCAGCAGCTTAGGATCGCATTCTACCGGGACAGGACATGGCTACACCTTC. The rearrangement links TRBV7-2 to TRBJ1-2; 8 bases line up with TRBD1. The germline V gene encodes CDR1 SGHTA and CDR2 FQGNSA. J gave up 6 bases and V 1 base, and 16 bases lay outside the gene matches. The CDR3 loop spans 18 amino acids.

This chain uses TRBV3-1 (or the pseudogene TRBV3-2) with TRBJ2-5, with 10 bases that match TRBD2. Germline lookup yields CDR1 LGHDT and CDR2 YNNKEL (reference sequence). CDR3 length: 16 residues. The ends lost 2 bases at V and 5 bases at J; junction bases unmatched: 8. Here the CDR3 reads CASSQKAGGPWETQYF. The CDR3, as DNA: TGTGCCAGCAGCCAAAAAGCGGGGGGGCCTTGGGAGACCCAGTACTTC.

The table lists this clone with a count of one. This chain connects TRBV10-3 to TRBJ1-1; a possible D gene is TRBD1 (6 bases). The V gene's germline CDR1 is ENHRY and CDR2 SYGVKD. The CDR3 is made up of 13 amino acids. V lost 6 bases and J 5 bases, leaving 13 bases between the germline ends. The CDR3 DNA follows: TGTGCCATCAGGAGGGGGGCGGAGACTGAAGCTTTCTTT. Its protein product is CAIRRGAETEAFF.

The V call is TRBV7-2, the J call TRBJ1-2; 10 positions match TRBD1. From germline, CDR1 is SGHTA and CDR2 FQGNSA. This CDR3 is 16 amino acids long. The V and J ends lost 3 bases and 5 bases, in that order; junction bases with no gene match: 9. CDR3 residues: CASSFTGTGDGYGYTF. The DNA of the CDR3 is TGTGCCAGCAGCTTCACCGGGACAGGGGACGGGTATGGCTACACCTTC.

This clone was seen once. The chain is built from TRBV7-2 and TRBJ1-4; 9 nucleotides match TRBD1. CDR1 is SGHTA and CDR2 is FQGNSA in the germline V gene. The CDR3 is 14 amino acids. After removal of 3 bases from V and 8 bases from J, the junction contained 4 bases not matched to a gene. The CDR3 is CASSFGQGREKLFF. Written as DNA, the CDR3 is TGTGCCAGCAGCTTCGGACAGGGGAGAGAAAAACTGTTTTTT.

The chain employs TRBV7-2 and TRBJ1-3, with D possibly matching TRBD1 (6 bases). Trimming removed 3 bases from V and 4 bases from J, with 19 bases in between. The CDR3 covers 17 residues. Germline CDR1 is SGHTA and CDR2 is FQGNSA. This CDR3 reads CASSFGENRAYGNTIYF. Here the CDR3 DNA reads TGTGCCAGCAGCTTCGGAGAGAACAGGGCGTACGGAAACACCATATATTTT.

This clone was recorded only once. The CDR3 reads CATRGRTSGDGGNEQFF. CDR3 coding DNA: TGTGCCACCAGAGGAAGGACTAGCGGAGACGGCGGGAATGAGCAGTTCTTC. The genes are TRBV24-1 and TRBJ2-1, with 10 bases aligning to TRBD2. CDR3 length: 17 residues. Germline V gene data show CDR1 as KGHDR and CDR2 as SFDVKD. The V gene end was trimmed by 7 bases and the J gene end by 7 bases; junction bases not matched to a gene: 15.

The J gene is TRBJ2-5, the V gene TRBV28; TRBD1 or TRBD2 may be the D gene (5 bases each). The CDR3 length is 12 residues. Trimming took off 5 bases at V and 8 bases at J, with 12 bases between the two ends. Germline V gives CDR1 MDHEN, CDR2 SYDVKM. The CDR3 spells CASSQPGPTQYF. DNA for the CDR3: TGTGCCAGCAGTCAGCCGGGACCTACCCAGTACTTC.

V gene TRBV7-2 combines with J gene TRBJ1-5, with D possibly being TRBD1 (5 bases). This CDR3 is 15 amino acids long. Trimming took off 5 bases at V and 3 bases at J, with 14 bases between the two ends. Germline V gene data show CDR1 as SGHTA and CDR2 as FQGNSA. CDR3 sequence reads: CASSPERGVNQPQHF. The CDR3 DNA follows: TGTGCCAGCAGCCCTGAGCGGGGCGTCAATCAGCCCCAGCATTTT.

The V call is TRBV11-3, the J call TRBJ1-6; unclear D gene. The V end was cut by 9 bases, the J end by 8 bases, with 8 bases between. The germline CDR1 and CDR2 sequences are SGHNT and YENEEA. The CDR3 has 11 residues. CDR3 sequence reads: CASRVYSPLHF. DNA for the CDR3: TGTGCCAGTAGAGTCTATTCACCCCTCCACTTT. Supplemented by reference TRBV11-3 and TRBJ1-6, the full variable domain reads EAGVVQSPRYKIIEKKQPVAFWCNPISGHNTLYWYLQNLGQGPELLIRYENEEAVDDSQLPKDRFSAERLKGVDSTLKIQPAELGDSAVYLCASRVYSPLHFGNGTRLTVT.

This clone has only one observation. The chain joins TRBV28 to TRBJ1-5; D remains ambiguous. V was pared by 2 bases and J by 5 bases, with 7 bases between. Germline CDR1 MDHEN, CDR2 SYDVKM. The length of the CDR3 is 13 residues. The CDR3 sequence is CASSLIRDQPQHF. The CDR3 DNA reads TGTGCCAGCAGTTTAATCCGGGATCAGCCCCAGCATTTT.

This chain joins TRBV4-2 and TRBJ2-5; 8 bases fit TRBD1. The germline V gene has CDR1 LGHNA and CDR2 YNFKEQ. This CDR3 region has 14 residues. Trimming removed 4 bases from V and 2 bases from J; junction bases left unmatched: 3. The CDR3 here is CASSPGQGQETQYF. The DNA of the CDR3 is TGTGCCAGCAGCCCCGGACAGGGACAAGAGACCCAGTACTTC.

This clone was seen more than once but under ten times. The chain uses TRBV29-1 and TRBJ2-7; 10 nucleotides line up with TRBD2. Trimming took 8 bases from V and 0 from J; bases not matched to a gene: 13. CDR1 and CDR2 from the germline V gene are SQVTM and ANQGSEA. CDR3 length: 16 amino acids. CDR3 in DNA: TGCAGCATATTATCGGGGGGACTAGCGAGCTCCTACGAGCAGTACTTC. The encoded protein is CSILSGGLASSYEQYF.

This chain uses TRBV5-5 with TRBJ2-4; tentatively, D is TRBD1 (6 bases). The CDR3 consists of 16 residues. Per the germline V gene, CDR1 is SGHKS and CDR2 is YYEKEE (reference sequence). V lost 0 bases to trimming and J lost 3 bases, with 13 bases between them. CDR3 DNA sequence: TGTGCCAGCAGCTTGGGAGGGGGAGTTGTCAAAAACATTCAGTACTTC. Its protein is CASSLGGGVVKNIQYF.

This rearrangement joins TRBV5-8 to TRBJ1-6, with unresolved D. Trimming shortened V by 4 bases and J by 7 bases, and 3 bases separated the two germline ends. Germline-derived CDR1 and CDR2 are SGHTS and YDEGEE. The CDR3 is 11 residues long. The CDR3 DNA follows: TGTGCCAGCAGCCTAAATTCACCCCTCCACTTT. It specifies CASSLNSPLHF.

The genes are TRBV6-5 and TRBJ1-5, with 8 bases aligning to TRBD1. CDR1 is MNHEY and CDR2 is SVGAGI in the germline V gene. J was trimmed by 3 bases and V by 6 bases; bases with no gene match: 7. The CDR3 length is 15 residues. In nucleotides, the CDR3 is TGTGCCAGCAGGCCCGGACAGGGCCTCAATCAGCCCCAGCATTTT. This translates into CASRPGQGLNQPQHF.

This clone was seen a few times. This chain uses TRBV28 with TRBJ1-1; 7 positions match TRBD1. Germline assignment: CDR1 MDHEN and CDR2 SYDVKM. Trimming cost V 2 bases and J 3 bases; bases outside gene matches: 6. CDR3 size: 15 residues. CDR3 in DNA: TGTGCCAGCAGTTTACTTACAGGGGTTTACACTGAAGCTTTCTTT. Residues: CASSLLTGVYTEAFF.

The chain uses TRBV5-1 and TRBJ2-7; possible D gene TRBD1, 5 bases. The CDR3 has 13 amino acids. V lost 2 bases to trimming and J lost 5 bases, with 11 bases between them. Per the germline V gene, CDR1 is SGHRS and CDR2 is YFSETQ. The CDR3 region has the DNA TGCGCCAGCAGCTTTGAAAGGGGCCACGAGCAGTACTTC. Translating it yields CASSFERGHEQYF.